This T cell receptor beta chain came from a study of blood T cell repertoires in COVID-19. In the study's own analysis: Reference gene primer amplification gave estimated nucleated cell counts. Assay used: immunoSEQ multiplex PCR; TCRdb lists only in-frame clones, some missing. V and J calls and clone size are copied from that table; D and trimming were computed from the DNA. In the table there are approximately 300,000 clones, 80% to 85% of which are singletons. Germline V CDR1 and CDR2: MNHEY, SVGEGT. V was cut by 8 bases and J by 0 bases, with 11 bases left in between. The CDR3 runs 13 residues. In Seattle, patients joined the study during active infection and were tracked longitudinally.

The chain combines TRBV6-2 or TRBV6-3 with TRBJ2-7; D is uncertain. Sequencing was performed on peripheral blood. This receptor was taken from a person between 65 and 79 years old with COVID-19, enrolled during active disease. CDR3 sequence (DNA): TGTGCCAGCGGCCCGCCGAGCTCCTACGAGCAGTACTTC. It translates to CASGPPSSYEQYF.